One and the same sample provided the 28 T cell receptor beta chains below, sequenced in a study of T cell responses to AZD1222 COVID-19 vaccine. Using immunoSEQ multiplex PCR, the repertoire was profiled, and TCRdb retains in-frame clones only, with some absent. The repertoire includes approximately 84,000 clones, 89% of them detected once, and roughly 2.3% sits in the top ten. The source material was peripheral blood, sampled on day 0 of AZD1222 vaccination. The receptors were gathered from an adult in good health.

This chain uses TRBV21-1 with TRBJ1-5; the DNA was not used to check the table's D call, TRBD1. TRBV21-1 is deemed a pseudogene. This CDR3 has 15 residues. CDR3 bases: TGTGCCAGCAGCCCACGCAACAGGAGCAATCAGCCCCAGCATTTT. As protein: CASSPRNRSNQPQHF.

The chain has TRBV9 and TRBJ2-5; D perhaps matches TRBD2 (6 bases). CDR1 is SGDLS, CDR2 YYNGEE, per germline. V lost 0 bases to trimming and J lost 4 bases, with 13 bases between them. The CDR3 consists of 15 residues. CDR3 loop: CASSVAGGSGETQYF. In DNA form, the CDR3 reads TGTGCCAGCAGCGTAGCCGGGGGTTCAGGAGAGACCCAGTACTTC.

This clone was counted a few times. This chain connects TRBV30 to TRBJ1-1; possibly TRBD1 for D (5 bases). V lost 2 bases, J lost 3 bases, and 13 bases lay in between. Per the germline V gene, CDR1 is GTSNPN and CDR2 is SVGIG (reference sequence). The CDR3 covers 14 residues. This chain's CDR3 is CAWSLWGRDTEAFF. In DNA, the CDR3 is TGTGCCTGGAGTTTGTGGGGCCGTGACACTGAAGCTTTCTTT.

The rearrangement uses TRBV7-9 and TRBJ1-3, with unresolved D. The V end lost 1 base, the J end lost 4 bases, and 8 bases lay between the germline ends. Germline V lookup: CDR1 SEHNR, CDR2 FQNEAQ (reference sequence). The CDR3 spans 14 residues. The CDR3 DNA follows: TGTGCCAGCAGCTTAGGGACTTTGGGAAACACCATATATTTT. It codes for CASSLGTLGNTIYF.

J is TRBJ2-1 and V is TRBV3-1 (or the pseudogene TRBV3-2); D not resolved. The germline V and J ends were trimmed by 3 bases and 6 bases, with 9 bases remaining between them. The length of the CDR3 is 13 residues. In germline, CDR1 is LGHDT, CDR2 YNNKEL (reference sequence). CDR3 in amino acids: CASSQLGSNEQFF. The CDR3 DNA reads TGTGCCAGCAGCCAGCTTGGGTCCAATGAGCAGTTCTTC.

This chain joins TRBV7-8 and TRBJ1-1, with 12 bases identical to TRBD1. The CDR3 totals 14 residues. V lost 7 bases to trimming and J lost 4 bases; unmatched junction nucleotides: 4. Germline CDR1 SGHVS, CDR2 FQNEAQ. CDR3 bases: TGTGCCAGCAAGGGACAGGGGGCGAGCACTGAAGCTTTCTTT. This encodes CASKGQGASTEAFF.

The V gene is TRBV7-9, the J gene TRBJ1-5; 10 nucleotides line up with TRBD1. CDR1 is SEHNR, CDR2 FQNEAQ, per germline (reference sequence). V lost 5 bases to trimming and J lost 3 bases; unmatched junction nucleotides: 4. The CDR3 is made up of 15 amino acids. Here the CDR3 reads CASSAGTGVNQPQHF. DNA for the CDR3: TGTGCCAGCAGCGCAGGGACAGGGGTCAATCAGCCCCAGCATTTT.

The chain uses TRBV6-2 or TRBV6-3 and TRBJ2-6; the D is unclear. V was trimmed by 5 bases and J by 0 bases, leaving 5 bases between them. Germline V gives CDR1 MNHEY, CDR2 SVGEGT. CDR3 length: 14 amino acids. In nucleotides, the CDR3 is TGTGCCAGCAGTCAGAGCTCTGGGGCCAACGTCCTGACTTTC. It yields the protein CASSQSSGANVLTF.

This rearrangement joins TRBV3-1 (or the pseudogene TRBV3-2) to TRBJ2-5; D not certain. CDR3 size: 14 residues. The germline V and J ends were trimmed by 5 bases and 4 bases, with 14 bases remaining between them. The germline V gene has CDR1 LGHDT and CDR2 YNNKEL (reference sequence). The CDR3 spells CASSANRVVETQYF. The DNA of the CDR3 is TGTGCCAGCAGCGCAAATCGGGTCGTAGAGACCCAGTACTTC.

The gene calls are TRBV5-8 and TRBJ1-3; no definite D call. The CDR3 spans 15 residues. The V and J ends lost 0 bases and 3 bases respectively, with 10 bases between them. CDR1 and CDR2 from the germline V gene are SGHTS and YDEGEE. The CDR3 spells CASSLDGSNGNTIYF. DNA for the CDR3: TGTGCCAGCAGCTTGGACGGTAGTAATGGAAACACCATATATTTT.

The chain couples TRBV7-9 to TRBJ2-1; TRBD2 might be the D (5 bases). V was trimmed by 5 bases and J by 1 base, leaving 18 bases between them. Germline V gene lookup returns CDR1 SEHNR and CDR2 FQNEAQ (reference sequence). This CDR3 spans 17 amino acids. The CDR3 region has the DNA TGTGCCAGCAGCATGCCCGGTATAGCGCTATCCTACAATGAGCAGTTCTTC. Translated, it gives CASSMPGIALSYNEQFF.

The rearrangement links TRBV6-2 or TRBV6-3 to TRBJ2-3; the match to TRBD2 covers 12 bases. Losses at the gene ends were 4 bases for V and 3 bases for J; bases not matched to a gene: 8. Germline V lookup: CDR1 MNHEY, CDR2 SVGEGT. There are 17 residues in the CDR3. CDR3 nucleotide sequence: TGTGCCAGCAGTTGGGATAAGACTAGCGGGGGTACAGATACGCAGTATTTT. This gives the protein CASSWDKTSGGTDTQYF.

The chain recombines TRBV3-1 (or the pseudogene TRBV3-2) with TRBJ2-7; 9 nucleotides match TRBD2. V trimming: 4 bases; J trimming: 8 bases; junction bases outside the gene matches: 12. The CDR3 has 15 amino acids. CDR1 is LGHDT, CDR2 YNNKEL, per germline (reference sequence). Here the CDR3 DNA reads TGTGCCAGCAGCCCGCTAGCGGGAAGCCCCCCACAGCAGTACTTC. Its translation is CASSPLAGSPPQQYF.

The chain has TRBV6-5 and TRBJ2-7; TRBD2 is a possible D gene (6 bases). This CDR3 region has 14 residues. The germline V gene encodes CDR1 MNHEY and CDR2 SVGAGI. Trimming stripped 6 bases from V and 2 bases from J, with 14 bases between. In nucleotides, the CDR3 is TGTGCCAGCAGGTCCGGGGGACCTCCCTACGAGCAGTACTTC. Its translation is CASRSGGPPYEQYF.

V and J are TRBV6-6 and TRBJ1-5; a weak D match, TRBD1 (5 bases). The CDR3 contains 13 residues. Trimming stripped 5 bases from V and 4 bases from J, with 9 bases between. The germline V gene encodes CDR1 MNHNY and CDR2 SVGAGI (reference sequence). CDR3 nucleotides: TGTGCCAGCAGTCCACAGGAAAATCAGCCCCAGCATTTT. This gives the protein CASSPQENQPQHF.

The chain uses TRBV12-3 or TRBV12-4 and TRBJ1-2; 10 bases line up with TRBD1. The CDR3 length is 13 residues. Trimming took 4 bases from V and 6 from J; bases not matched to a gene: 2. The DNA for the CDR3 is TGTGCCAGCAGTTGGGACAGGGGACATGGCTACACCTTC. This translates into CASSWDRGHGYTF.

The chain links TRBV18 to TRBJ2-7; 10 bases match TRBD1. The CDR3 spans 19 residues. Unmatched junction bases numbered 16, after V lost 3 bases and J lost 2 bases. Per germline, CDR1 KGHSH and CDR2 LQKENI. CDR3: CASSPQPGQGITPAYEQYF. The CDR3 bases are TGTGCCAGCTCACCCCAACCGGGACAGGGGATCACTCCAGCCTACGAGCAGTACTTC.

The V gene is TRBV19, the J gene TRBJ2-3, with TRBD2 identical over 9 bases. The CDR3 has 16 residues. Germline values: CDR1 LNHDA, CDR2 SQIVND (reference sequence). With 6 bases clipped from V and 2 bases from J, the junction kept 9 bases outside the gene matches. CDR3 coding DNA: TGTGCCAGTAGAAGACGCGGCGGGAGGGACACAGATACGCAGTATTTT. It is translated as CASRRRGGRDTDTQYF. The variable domain in full, completed from reference TRBV19 and TRBJ2-3, reads DGGITQSPKYLFRKEGQNVTLSCEQNLNHDAMYWYRQDPGQGLRLIYYSQIVNDFQKGDIAEGYSVSREKKESFPLTVTSAQKNPTAFYLCASRRRGGRDTDTQYFGPGTRLTVL.

The J gene is TRBJ2-7, the V gene TRBV2; D is perhaps TRBD2 (6 bases). Trimming left V 8 bases short and J 3 bases short, with 14 bases between. CDR1 is SNHLY, CDR2 FYNNEI, per germline. The CDR3 consists of 13 residues. This CDR3 reads CASDLRGGYEQYF. CDR3 DNA sequence: TGTGCCAGCGATCTCCGGGGAGGCTACGAGCAGTACTTC. Supplemented by reference TRBV2 and TRBJ2-7, the full variable domain reads EPEVTQTPSHQVTQMGQEVILRCVPISNHLYFYWYRQILGQKVEFLVSFYNNEISEKSEIFDDQFSVERPDGSNFTLKIRSTKLEDSAMYFCASDLRGGYEQYFGPGTRLTVT.

The chain employs TRBV6-1 and TRBJ2-1; no clear D gene. Trimming left V 1 base short and J 4 bases short, with 5 bases between. CDR3 length: 13 residues. CDR1 MNHNS and CDR2 SASEGT come from the germline V gene. CDR3 sequence: CASSEVGYNEQFF. CDR3 in DNA: TGTGCCAGCAGTGAAGTGGGGTACAATGAGCAGTTCTTC.

The V call is TRBV2, the J call TRBJ2-7; 7 bases align to TRBD2. Germline assignment: CDR1 SNHLY and CDR2 FYNNEI. V shed 3 bases, J shed 6 bases, and the junction held 8 bases outside the gene matches. The CDR3 is 14 residues long. The chain's CDR3 is CASSEGRWGGEQYF. The CDR3 DNA reads TGTGCCAGCAGTGAGGGCAGGTGGGGGGGCGAGCAGTACTTC.

The V gene is TRBV18, the J gene TRBJ2-3; tentatively, D is TRBD2 (6 bases). The germline V and J ends were trimmed by 6 bases and 2 bases, with 15 bases remaining between them. The CDR3 loop spans 15 amino acids. Germline lookup yields CDR1 KGHSH and CDR2 LQKENI. CDR3 protein: CASSERLGNTDTQYF. The CDR3 DNA reads as TGTGCCAGCTCCGAAAGACTAGGCAACACAGATACGCAGTATTTT.

The rearrangement joins TRBV5-1 to TRBJ2-1, with TRBD1 matching 8 bases. The length of the CDR3 is 12 residues. V lost 2 bases, J lost 16 bases, and 8 bases stayed unmatched. CDR1 is SGHRS and CDR2 is YFSETQ in the germline V gene. The CDR3 sequence is CASSFNRGEEFF. The CDR3 DNA reads TGCGCCAGCAGCTTTAACAGGGGGGAAGAATTCTTC.

The rearrangement joins TRBV18 to TRBJ1-5, with 7 bases matching TRBD1. CDR1 KGHSH and CDR2 LQKENI come from the germline V gene. The ends lost 3 bases at V and 8 bases at J; junction bases unmatched: 10. The CDR3 loop spans 15 amino acids. The CDR3 here is CASSPRQGGAKPQHF. DNA of the CDR3: TGTGCCAGCTCACCGCGACAGGGAGGCGCGAAGCCCCAGCATTTT.

The J gene is TRBJ2-7, the V gene TRBV3-1 (or the pseudogene TRBV3-2); D unresolved. This CDR3 is built from 11 residues. Trimming took off 5 bases at V and 8 bases at J, with 10 bases between the two ends. Germline V CDR1 and CDR2: LGHDT, YNNKEL (reference sequence). CDR3 residues: CASSGPGQQYF. The CDR3 DNA reads as TGTGCCAGCAGCGGGCCTGGCCAGCAGTACTTC.

This clone was counted a single time. The V and J genes are TRBV6-6 and TRBJ1-5; no definite D call. With 2 bases removed from V and 6 bases from J, the gap between germline ends came to 8 bases. Looked up from germline, CDR1 is MNHNY and CDR2 is SVGAGI (reference sequence). This CDR3 region has 13 residues. CDR3 residues: CASSYASGQPQHF. DNA of the CDR3: TGTGCCAGCAGTTACGCTTCAGGTCAGCCCCAGCATTTT.

This chain joins TRBV6-2 or TRBV6-3 and TRBJ2-1, with a possible D match to TRBD2 (6 bases). This CDR3 is built from 18 residues. CDR1 and CDR2 (germline): MNHEY, SVGEGT. The V end lost 2 bases, the J end lost 6 bases, and 23 bases lay between the germline ends. Here the CDR3 DNA reads TGTGCCAGCAGTTACCCCACTCGGGGGACCCTAAAGGTCAATGAGCAGTTCTTC. Encoded protein: CASSYPTRGTLKVNEQFF.

This clone appeared a few times. The chain links TRBV11-2 to TRBJ2-2, with D hard to call. Germline V gene lookup returns CDR1 SGHAT and CDR2 FQNNGV. V lost 1 base to trimming and J lost 1 base, with 4 bases between them. The CDR3 has 14 amino acids. CDR3 sequence: CASSLARNTGELFF. CDR3 DNA sequence: TGTGCCAGCAGCTTAGCTCGGAACACCGGGGAGCTGTTTTTT. The full variable domain, with the rest looked up from reference TRBV11-2 and TRBJ2-2, is EAGVAQSPRYKIIEKRQSVAFWCNPISGHATLYWYQQILGQGPKLLIQFQNNGVVDDSQLPKDRFSAERLKGVDSTLKIQPAKLEDSAVYLCASSLARNTGELFFGEGSRLTVL.